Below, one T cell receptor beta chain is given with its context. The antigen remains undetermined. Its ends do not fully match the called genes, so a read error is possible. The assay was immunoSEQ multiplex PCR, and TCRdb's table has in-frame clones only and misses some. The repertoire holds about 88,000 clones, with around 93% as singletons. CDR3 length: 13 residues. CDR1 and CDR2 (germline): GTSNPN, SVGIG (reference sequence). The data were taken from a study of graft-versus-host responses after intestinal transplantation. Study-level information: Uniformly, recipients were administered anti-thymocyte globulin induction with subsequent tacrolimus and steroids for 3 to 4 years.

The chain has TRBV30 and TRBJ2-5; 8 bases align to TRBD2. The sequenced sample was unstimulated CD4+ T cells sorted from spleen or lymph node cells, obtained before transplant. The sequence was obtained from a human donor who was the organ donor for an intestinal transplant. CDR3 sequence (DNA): TGTGCCTGGAGTGTAAAAGCGGGAGAGGCCCAGTACTTC. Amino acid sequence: CAWSVKAGEAQYF.